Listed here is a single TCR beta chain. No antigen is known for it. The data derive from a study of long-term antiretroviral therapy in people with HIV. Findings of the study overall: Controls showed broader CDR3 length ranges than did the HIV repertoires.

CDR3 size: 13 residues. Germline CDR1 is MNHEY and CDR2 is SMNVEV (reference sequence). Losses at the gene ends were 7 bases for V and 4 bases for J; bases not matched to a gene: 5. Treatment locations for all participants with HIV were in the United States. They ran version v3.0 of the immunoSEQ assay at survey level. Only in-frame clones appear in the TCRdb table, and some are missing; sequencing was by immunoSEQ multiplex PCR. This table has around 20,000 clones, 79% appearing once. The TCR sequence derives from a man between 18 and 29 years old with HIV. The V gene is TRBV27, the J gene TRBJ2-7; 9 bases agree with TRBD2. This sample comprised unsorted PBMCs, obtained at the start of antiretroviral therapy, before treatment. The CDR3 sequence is CASIGGRAYEQYF. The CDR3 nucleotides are TGTGCCAGCATAGGCGGGAGGGCTTACGAGCAGTACTTC.